This T cell receptor beta chain came from a study of blood T cell repertoires in COVID-19. This clone was counted once. Germline assignment: CDR1 SGHVS and CDR2 FQNEAQ. Between the trimmed V and J ends, which lost 5 bases and 1 base, there was a span of 17 bases. The CDR3 consists of 16 residues. Method: immunoSEQ multiplex PCR; TCRdb's copy keeps in-frame clones and lacks some. The sample carries 150,000 to 200,000 clones, 80% to 85% recorded once. This chain uses TRBV7-8 with TRBJ1-1; D might be TRBD1 (5 bases). The clonotype was recovered from a woman in her 30s with acute or convalescent COVID-19. The sequencing input was peripheral blood. CDR3: CASSRGARRTNTEAFF. Here the CDR3 DNA reads TGTGCCAGCAGCCGTGGGGCGAGACGGACGAACACTGAAGCTTTCTTT. The variable domain in full, completed from reference TRBV7-8 and TRBJ1-1, reads GAGVSQSPRYKVAKRGQDVALRCDPISGHVSLFWYQQALGQGPEFLTYFQNEAQLDKSGLPSDRFFAERPEGSVSTLKIQRTQQEDSAVYLCASSRGARRTNTEAFFGQGTRLTVV.